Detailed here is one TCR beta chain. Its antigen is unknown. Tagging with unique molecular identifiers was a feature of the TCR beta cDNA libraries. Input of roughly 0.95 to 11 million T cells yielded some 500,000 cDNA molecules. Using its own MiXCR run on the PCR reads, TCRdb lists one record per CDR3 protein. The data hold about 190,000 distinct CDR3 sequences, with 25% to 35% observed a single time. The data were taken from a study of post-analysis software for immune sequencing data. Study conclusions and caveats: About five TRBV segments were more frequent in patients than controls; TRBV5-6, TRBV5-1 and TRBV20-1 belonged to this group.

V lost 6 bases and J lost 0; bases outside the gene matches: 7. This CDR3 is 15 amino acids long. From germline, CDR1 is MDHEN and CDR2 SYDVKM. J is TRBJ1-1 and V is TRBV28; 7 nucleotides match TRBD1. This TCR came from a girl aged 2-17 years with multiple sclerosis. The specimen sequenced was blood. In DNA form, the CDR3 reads TGTGCCAGCAGCACCGGACAGGTCCTGAACACTGAAGCTTTCTTT. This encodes CASSTGQVLNTEAFF.